The source of this T cell receptor beta chain is a study of blood T cells in healthy people across ages. General study findings and limits: Possibly confounding the expanded clonotype changes was the fact that donor CMV status was unknown. Fewer expanded clones and more diversity marked long-lived versus aged donors.

With regard to this clonotype: Its antigen remains unknown.

V lost 3 bases and J lost 2; bases outside the gene matches: 10. Germline loops: CDR1 ENHRY, CDR2 SYGVKD. This CDR3 is 16 amino acids long. Sample-barcoded 5' priming and a J-beta primer mix drove a second PCR of roughly 6 to 12 cycles. Using its own MiXCR run on the 5' RACE reads, TCRdb lists one record per CDR3 protein. This sample has about 640,000 distinct CDR3 sequences, with roughly 58% found just once. Sequenced: blood. The clonotype originates from a man aged 60 to 69 in good health. This chain joins TRBV10-3 and TRBJ2-7; 7 bases match TRBD1. CDR3 DNA: TGTGCCATCAGTGACCCGGGACAGAGTTTACCCTACGAGCAGTACTTC. This sequence encodes CAISDPGQSLPYEQYF.